The next 14 T cell receptor beta chains were all read from a single sample in a study of cytomegalovirus exposure and HLA in healthy donors. TCRdb's copy holds only in-frame clones and misses some; the assay was immunoSEQ multiplex PCR. The table includes fewer than 200,000 clones, about 96% detected once. The sample was PBMCs. All receptors derive from a woman aged 18-35 years in good health and CMV-seronegative.

The CDR3 DNA is TGTGCCAGCAGTCCAGGGGTGGGGTACGAGCAGTACTTC. Encoded protein: CASSPGVGYEQYF. The chain recombines TRBV27 with TRBJ2-7, with D possibly TRBD1 on 6 matching bases. CDR3 length equals 13 residues. Germline assignment: CDR1 MNHEY and CDR2 SMNVEV (reference sequence). The ends were cut back, 5 bases at V and 4 bases at J, with 12 bases in the middle.

The chain has TRBV9 and TRBJ2-7; a possible D gene is TRBD1 (5 bases). Germline V gene sequence: CDR1 SGDLS, CDR2 YYNGEE. The length of the CDR3 is 15 residues. Trimming took 5 bases from V and 0 from J, leaving 15 bases between them. CDR3 nucleotide sequence: TGTGCCAGCAGTTACCAGGGCACGAGCTCCTACGAGCAGTACTTC. Translation: CASSYQGTSSYEQYF.

The chain links TRBV5-6 to TRBJ2-3; 8 bases line up with TRBD2. After removal of 0 bases from V and 4 bases from J, the junction contained 13 bases not matched to a gene. Germline CDR1 reads SGHDT; CDR2 reads YYEEEE. The CDR3 runs to 18 residues. The CDR3 nucleotides read TGTGCCAGCAGCTTGGAACGGGGGGGATCATTCGTTCCAGATACGCAGTATTTT. Its protein is CASSLERGGSFVPDTQYF.

This chain connects TRBV2 to TRBJ1-6; D is unclear. The germline gives CDR1 SNHLY, CDR2 FYNNEI. The CDR3 length is 17 residues. The ends were cut back, 6 bases at V and 6 bases at J, with 21 bases in the middle. This chain's CDR3 is CASSPRPFFRSNSPLHF. The CDR3 DNA follows: TGTGCCAGCAGCCCCCGACCATTTTTTCGGAGTAATTCACCCCTCCACTTT.

The chain has TRBV6-5 and TRBJ2-5; D is possibly TRBD2 (5 bases). V was shortened by 7 bases and J by 7 bases, with 13 bases between the two germline ends. The CDR3 extends over 12 amino acids. Per the germline V gene, CDR1 is MNHEY and CDR2 is SVGAGI. The CDR3 reads CASNLLGGTQYF. The DNA of the CDR3 is TGTGCCAGCAACCTACTAGGTGGGACCCAGTACTTC.

The chain recombines TRBV27 with TRBJ2-4; 7 bases line up with TRBD1. The germline CDR1 and CDR2 sequences are MNHEY and SMNVEV (reference sequence). V was pared by 3 bases and J by 1 base, with 9 bases of the junction left unmatched. The CDR3 loop spans 17 amino acids. The CDR3 coding sequence is TGTGCCAGCAGTTTCTCCGGGACAGATTATGCCAAAAACATTCAGTACTTC. This codes for CASSFSGTDYAKNIQYF.

The CDR3 nucleotides read TGTGCCAGCAGCTTGACAGGGGGCGCGTCTGAAGCTTTCTTT. Translation gives CASSLTGGASEAFF. The V call is TRBV7-2, the J call TRBJ1-1; 10 nucleotides match TRBD1. The V gene's germline CDR1 is SGHTA and CDR2 FQGNSA. J lost 6 bases, V lost 3 bases, and 4 bases had no gene match. The CDR3 sequence is 14 residues long.

This chain uses TRBV7-2 with TRBJ2-1, with D possibly TRBD1 on 6 matching bases. Germline CDR1 SGHTA, CDR2 FQGNSA. CDR3 length equals 14 residues. Trimming took 2 bases from V and 4 from J, leaving 9 bases between them. CDR3 DNA sequence: TGTGCCAGCAGCTTAAGTACAGGGTACAATGAGCAGTTCTTC. Translated, it gives CASSLSTGYNEQFF.

The chain has TRBV30 and TRBJ2-3; 7 positions match TRBD2. Losses at the gene ends were 0 bases for V and 6 bases for J; bases not matched to a gene: 21. Germline V gene sequence: CDR1 GTSNPN, CDR2 SVGIG (reference sequence). The CDR3 runs to 19 residues. CDR3 region: CAWSVIRSGVFRVPDTQYF. For the CDR3, the DNA is TGTGCCTGGAGTGTAATCAGGAGCGGGGTATTTCGCGTACCCGATACGCAGTATTTT. The whole variable domain, filled in from reference TRBV30 and TRBJ2-3, reads SQTIHQWPATLVQPVGSPLSLECTVEGTSNPNLYWYRQAAGRGLQLLFYSVGIGQISSEVPQNLSASRPQDRQFILSSKKLLLSDSGFYLCAWSVIRSGVFRVPDTQYFGPGTRLTVL.

DNA of the CDR3: TGCGCCAGCAGCTTGGAAACGGTAACCTACGAGCAGTACTTC. Amino acids: CASSLETVTYEQYF. The chain combines TRBV5-1 with TRBJ2-7; D not resolved. Between the trimmed V and J ends, which lost 0 bases and 2 bases, there was a span of 9 bases. The germline CDR1 and CDR2 sequences are SGHRS and YFSETQ. CDR3 length equals 14 residues. Full variable domain (remainder filled in from reference TRBV5-1 and TRBJ2-7): KAGVTQTPRYLIKTRGQQVTLSCSPISGHRSVSWYQQTPGQGLQFLFEYFSETQRNKGNFPGRFSGRQFSNSRSEMNVSTLELGDSALYLCASSLETVTYEQYFGPGTRLTVT.

Comment on this clone: Sequence at one end of the junction differs from germline and may be a read error. V and J are TRBV6-6 and TRBJ1-1, with D perhaps TRBD1 (5 bases). Germline-derived CDR1 and CDR2 are MNHNY and SVGAGI (reference sequence). This CDR3 comprises 12 residues. The CDR3: CASSYSGPEAFF. The CDR3 DNA reads TGTGCCAGCAGTTACTCGGGGCCTGAGGCTTTCTTT.

The genes are TRBV7-2 and TRBJ1-1; 8 bases fit TRBD1. V lost 7 bases and J lost 3; bases outside the gene matches: 4. This CDR3 is built from 13 residues. In germline, CDR1 is SGHTA, CDR2 FQGNSA. CDR3 loop: CASNGQGYTEAFF. The CDR3 bases are TGTGCCAGCAACGGACAGGGTTACACTGAAGCTTTCTTT.

This sequence joins TRBV13 and TRBJ2-5; possibly TRBD2 for D (5 bases). This CDR3 is 12 amino acids long. The V end was cut by 3 bases, the J end by 5 bases, with 7 bases between. CDR1 and CDR2 (germline): PRHDT, FYEKMQ (reference sequence). CDR3 nucleotides: TGTGCCAGCAGCTTCCGCGGGGAGACCCAGTACTTC. This encodes CASSFRGETQYF.

The CDR3 here is CASSVGHRDTEAFF. As DNA, the CDR3 is TGCGCCAGCAGCGTGGGACACAGGGACACTGAAGCTTTCTTT. The rearrangement uses TRBV5-1 and TRBJ1-1, with D possibly being TRBD1 (6 bases). The CDR3 runs 14 residues. Per the germline V gene, CDR1 is SGHRS and CDR2 is YFSETQ. Between the trimmed V and J ends, which lost 4 bases and 3 bases, there was a span of 13 bases. Complete variable domain (other parts from reference TRBV5-1 and TRBJ1-1): KAGVTQTPRYLIKTRGQQVTLSCSPISGHRSVSWYQQTPGQGLQFLFEYFSETQRNKGNFPGRFSGRQFSNSRSEMNVSTLELGDSALYLCASSVGHRDTEAFFGQGTRLTVV.